The 28 T cell receptor beta chains below were found in one sample sequenced in a study of cytomegalovirus exposure and HLA in healthy donors. 60 Vbeta and 13 Jbeta primers were used in PCR. Assay used: immunoSEQ multiplex PCR; TCRdb lists only in-frame clones, some missing. The sample consists of 20,000 to 25,000 clones, around 77% of them appearing once. Sequenced input: PBMCs. The receptors here all came from a man in his fifties or sixties in good health and CMV-seronegative.

This clone was picked up a small number of times. The rearrangement uses TRBV5-1 and TRBJ2-7; D might be TRBD2 (6 bases). Germline V CDR1 and CDR2: SGHRS, YFSETQ. The V gene lost 4 bases and the J gene lost 2 bases, with 16 bases spanning the gap. The length of the CDR3 is 15 residues. In nucleotides, the CDR3 is TGCGCCAGCAGCCCCAGTCGGACTACCACCTACGAGCAGTACTTC. Amino acids: CASSPSRTTTYEQYF.

The chain joins TRBV4-1 to TRBJ1-6, with 7 nucleotides matching TRBD1. V was pared by 4 bases and J by 13 bases, with 13 bases of the junction left unmatched. The CDR3 is 15 residues long. Germline V gene sequence: CDR1 MGHRA, CDR2 YSYEKL. The CDR3 is CASSRGTAAQGPLHF. CDR3 nucleotide sequence: TGCGCCAGCAGCCGGGGGACAGCTGCACAGGGGCCCCTCCACTTT.

The V call is TRBV5-8, the J call TRBJ1-1; no firm D call. Trimming shortened V by 0 bases and J by 4 bases, and 13 bases separated the two germline ends. Germline CDR1 SGHTS, CDR2 YDEGEE. This CDR3 has 15 residues. The CDR3 bases are TGTGCCAGCAGCTTGGTTACGTCTTGGAGCACTGAAGCTTTCTTT. It yields the protein CASSLVTSWSTEAFF.

The rearrangement uses TRBV7-9 and TRBJ2-7; 8 bases agree with TRBD1. From germline, CDR1 is SEHNR and CDR2 FQNEAQ (reference sequence). This CDR3 is built from 16 residues. J was trimmed by 1 base and V by 4 bases; bases with no gene match: 9. This CDR3 reads CASSSVRQGNSYEQYF. The CDR3 coding sequence is TGTGCCAGCAGCTCCGTAAGACAGGGGAATTCCTACGAGCAGTACTTC.

The chain combines TRBV7-2 with TRBJ1-2, with 9 nucleotides matching TRBD1. This CDR3 is built from 11 residues. The J segment lost 12 bases and the V segment lost 5 bases, leaving 4 bases of the junction unmatched. Per the germline V gene, CDR1 is SGHTA and CDR2 is FQGNSA. The CDR3 nucleotides read TGTGCCAGCAGCCGGGACAGGGCCCACACCTTC. Translated: CASSRDRAHTF.

On this clone itself: An end of the junction does not agree with germline; a read error may underlie this. The chain is built from TRBV7-6 and TRBJ2-5; D may be TRBD1 (7 bases). The end of the DNA is better explained by TRBJ2-7, so the J call may be wrong. Germline CDR1 SGHVS, CDR2 FNYEAQ. The CDR3 length is 16 residues. The CDR3 nucleotides read TGTGCCTGCAGCCCAGGGGGGTACTCAAGCTCCTACGAGCAGTACTTC. Amino acid sequence: CACSPGGYSSSYEQYF.

This chain connects TRBV6-4 to TRBJ2-3, with D hard to call. V was trimmed by 4 bases and J by 4 bases, leaving 9 bases between them. CDR1 and CDR2 (germline): MRHNA, SNTAGT. The CDR3 sequence is 13 residues long. CDR3 sequence: CASSAEESDTQYF. The CDR3 region has the DNA TGTGCCAGCAGTGCTGAGGAATCAGATACGCAGTATTTT.

The chain is built from TRBV19 and TRBJ1-1; 7 positions agree with TRBD1. This CDR3 is built from 15 residues. Germline CDR1 is LNHDA and CDR2 is SQIVND (reference sequence). The trim removed 3 bases at V and 0 bases at J, leaving 4 bases unmatched. The CDR3 region is CASSINDRVNTEAFF. DNA of the CDR3: TGTGCCAGTAGTATTAACGACAGGGTGAACACTGAAGCTTTCTTT.

The chain joins TRBV18 to TRBJ2-1; a possible D gene is TRBD2 (6 bases). V was pared by 6 bases and J by 0 bases, with 12 bases between. This CDR3 is built from 15 residues. Germline CDR1 is KGHSH and CDR2 is LQKENI. The CDR3 DNA is TGTGCCAGCTCGGAGCGGGTGAGCTCCTACAATGAGCAGTTCTTC. It specifies CASSERVSSYNEQFF.

This rearrangement joins TRBV4-3 to TRBJ2-7; D might be TRBD1 (5 bases). The germline V gene has CDR1 LGHNA and CDR2 YSLEER. This CDR3 comprises 17 residues. Trimming cost V 0 bases and J 2 bases, with 17 bases left between them. This chain's CDR3 is CASSQEMTVSNPYEQYF. The CDR3 DNA reads TGCGCCAGCAGCCAAGAGATGACAGTTTCCAACCCCTACGAGCAGTACTTC.

The rearrangement joins TRBV19 to TRBJ1-2; unclear D gene. The length of the CDR3 is 12 residues. CDR1 is LNHDA, CDR2 SQIVND, per germline (reference sequence). V lost 6 bases and J 7 bases, leaving 12 bases between the germline ends. CDR3 nucleotides: TGTGCCAGTAGACTAACGGCTAGTGGCTACACCTTC. It translates to CASRLTASGYTF. The whole variable domain, filled in from reference TRBV19 and TRBJ1-2, reads DGGITQSPKYLFRKEGQNVTLSCEQNLNHDAMYWYRQDPGQGLRLIYYSQIVNDFQKGDIAEGYSVSREKKESFPLTVTSAQKNPTAFYLCASRLTASGYTFGSGTRLTVV.

The chain combines TRBV6-1 with TRBJ1-1, with D perhaps TRBD1 (5 bases). CDR1 MNHNS and CDR2 SASEGT come from the germline V gene. V was cut by 1 base and J by 5 bases, with 8 bases left in between. This CDR3 comprises 13 residues. CDR3 sequence reads: CASSEVRGTEAFF. The CDR3 nucleotides read TGTGCCAGCAGTGAAGTTAGGGGAACTGAAGCTTTCTTT.

This clone was seen just once. The junction departs from germline at one end; a sequencing error may be responsible. V usage is TRBV4-3 and J usage is TRBJ2-1; perhaps TRBD1 as D (6 bases). The CDR3 length is 16 residues. CDR1 is LGHNA and CDR2 is YSLEER in the germline V gene. CDR3 DNA sequence: TGCGCCTGCAGCCAAGACTCGGGACACCAATACAATGAGCAGTTCTTC. Protein sequence: CACSQDSGHQYNEQFF.

V gene TRBV5-1 combines with J gene TRBJ1-6, with a possible D match to TRBD1 (6 bases). Trimming removed 2 bases from V and 6 bases from J, with 27 bases in between. The germline gives CDR1 SGHRS, CDR2 YFSETQ. This CDR3 comprises 20 residues. The CDR3 region is CASSFGQSRSQRPFNSPLHF. The CDR3 coding sequence is TGCGCCAGCAGCTTCGGACAGTCCCGGTCGCAACGACCATTTAATTCACCCCTCCACTTT.

This clone has a single count. The gene calls are TRBV7-9 and TRBJ1-1; D possibly corresponds to TRBD1 (5 bases). Germline values: CDR1 SEHNR, CDR2 FQNEAQ (reference sequence). The CDR3 spans 15 residues. Trimming removed 0 bases at V and 8 bases at J, with 16 bases between. In DNA form, the CDR3 reads TGTGCCAGCAGCTTAGCGATGAACAGGCCGTCGGAAGCTTTCTTT. Its protein is CASSLAMNRPSEAFF.

As concerns this clone: Germline and junction disagree at one end, which may indicate a read error. This chain links TRBV2 with TRBJ2-7; 7 nucleotides agree with TRBD2. The CDR3 covers 16 residues. Germline-derived CDR1 and CDR2 are SNHLY and FYNNEI. CDR3 DNA sequence: TGTGCCAGCACTGAAGGTCGGGGAGGGCGGTCCTACGAGCAGTACTTC. This translates into CASTEGRGGRSYEQYF.

The chain uses TRBV30 and TRBJ2-7; TRBD1 is a possible D gene (6 bases). Trimming shortened V by 0 bases and J by 7 bases, and 16 bases separated the two germline ends. The CDR3 loop spans 14 amino acids. Germline V gene sequence: CDR1 GTSNPN, CDR2 SVGIG (reference sequence). The CDR3 DNA reads as TGTGCCTGGAGTGTACTCAGGGGCTCGAGGGAGCAGTACTTC. Residues: CAWSVLRGSREQYF. Variable domain in full (rest from reference TRBV30 and TRBJ2-7): SQTIHQWPATLVQPVGSPLSLECTVEGTSNPNLYWYRQAAGRGLQLLFYSVGIGQISSEVPQNLSASRPQDRQFILSSKKLLLSDSGFYLCAWSVLRGSREQYFGPGTRLTVT.

This chain connects TRBV21-1 to TRBJ2-5; the table gives TRBD2 as D, unverified against the DNA. TRBV21-1 is reported as a pseudogene. This CDR3 is 19 amino acids long. The CDR3: CASSNQTSGSERGQETQYF. Here the CDR3 DNA reads TGTGCCAGCAGCAACCAAACTAGCGGGAGCGAGCGGGGGCAAGAGACCCAGTACTTC.

This clone was recorded only once. The chain uses TRBV7-3 and TRBJ2-1; 8 positions agree with TRBD2. V was pared by 0 bases and J by 6 bases, with 10 bases of the junction left unmatched. In germline, CDR1 is SGHTA, CDR2 FQGTGA. The CDR3 extends over 17 amino acids. The CDR3 reads CASSLTGGAIMTNEQFF. CDR3 DNA sequence: TGTGCCAGCAGCTTAACCGGGGGGGCTATAATGACCAATGAGCAGTTCTTC.

V usage is TRBV2 and J usage is TRBJ1-5; a possible D gene is TRBD1 (5 bases). CDR3 length equals 13 residues. From germline, CDR1 is SNHLY and CDR2 FYNNEI. The ends were cut back, 7 bases at V and 6 bases at J, with 13 bases in the middle. The CDR3 region has the DNA TGTGCCAGCACGGGGGAGTTTAGTCAGCCCCAGCATTTT. Its translation is CASTGEFSQPQHF.

This clone was picked up a small number of times. The V gene is TRBV5-6, the J gene TRBJ2-3, with TRBD2 as a possible D gene (5 bases). Germline loops: CDR1 SGHDT, CDR2 YYEEEE. There are 15 residues in the CDR3. V was clipped by 3 bases and J by 1 base, with 12 bases between them. The CDR3 spells CASSWYKGGTDTQYF. CDR3 nucleotides: TGTGCCAGCAGCTGGTATAAGGGAGGCACAGATACGCAGTATTTT.

The V and J genes are TRBV19 and TRBJ2-7, with 10 positions matching TRBD2. Germline CDR1 reads LNHDA; CDR2 reads SQIVND (reference sequence). The CDR3 covers 15 residues. With V trimmed by 6 bases and J by 0 bases, 5 bases remained unmatched. CDR3 sequence (DNA): TGTGCCAGTAGAGGCCAGCGGGAGGGCTCCTACGAGCAGTACTTC. It encodes CASRGQREGSYEQYF. Complete variable domain (other parts from reference TRBV19 and TRBJ2-7): DGGITQSPKYLFRKEGQNVTLSCEQNLNHDAMYWYRQDPGQGLRLIYYSQIVNDFQKGDIAEGYSVSREKKESFPLTVTSAQKNPTAFYLCASRGQREGSYEQYFGPGTRLTVT.

The rearrangement uses TRBV5-4 and TRBJ2-4; 10 bases line up with TRBD1. Losses at the gene ends were 4 bases for V and 0 bases for J; bases not matched to a gene: 10. From germline, CDR1 is SGHNT and CDR2 YYREEE (reference sequence). This CDR3 is built from 18 residues. The CDR3 loop is CASSPRDRGSLAKNIQYF. The CDR3 nucleotides are TGTGCCAGCAGCCCCCGGGACAGGGGTTCCCTAGCCAAAAACATTCAGTACTTC.

This chain joins TRBV7-2 and TRBJ1-6; 9 bases map to TRBD1. This CDR3 spans 18 amino acids. Germline V gives CDR1 SGHTA, CDR2 FQGNSA. The V gene end was trimmed by 5 bases and the J gene end by 9 bases; junction bases not matched to a gene: 17. The CDR3 nucleotides are TGTGCCAGCAGCCCAGCCCCCTACAGGGGGCGAGGAATTTCACCCCTCCACTTT. Translating it yields CASSPAPYRGRGISPLHF.

This rearrangement joins TRBV29-1 to TRBJ2-1, with D maybe TRBD2 (7 bases). The germline V gene has CDR1 SQVTM and CDR2 ANQGSEA. Deletions cut 6 bases from V and 2 bases from J, with 14 bases between. The CDR3 sequence is 14 residues long. The CDR3 sequence is CSVTRGATYNEQFF. The CDR3 region has the DNA TGCAGCGTCACCCGGGGGGCAACCTACAATGAGCAGTTCTTC.

The chain uses TRBV7-2 and TRBJ2-7; no firm D call. Germline CDR1 and CDR2: SGHTA and FQGNSA. CDR3 length: 13 amino acids. V lost 1 base and J lost 3, with 7 bases in between. The CDR3 reads CASSLGHFYEQYF. CDR3 nucleotides: TGTGCCAGCAGCTTAGGGCATTTCTACGAGCAGTACTTC.

The genes are TRBV27 and TRBJ1-4; D remains unclear. The length of the CDR3 is 15 residues. Germline assignment: CDR1 MNHEY and CDR2 SMNVEV (reference sequence). Trimming stripped 3 bases from V and 1 base from J, with 9 bases between. The CDR3 sequence is CASSLNGITNEKLFF. The CDR3 DNA follows: TGTGCCAGCAGTTTGAACGGGATAACTAATGAAAAACTGTTTTTT. Together with reference TRBV27 and TRBJ1-4, the CDR3 gives the full variable domain: EAQVTQNPRYLITVTGKKLTVTCSQNMNHEYMSWYRQDPGLGLRQIYYSMNVEVTDKGDVPEGYKVSRKEKRNFPLILESPSPNQTSLYFCASSLNGITNEKLFFGSGTQLSVL.

Here the CDR3 reads CASSPYQETQYF. The CDR3 nucleotides are TGTGCCAGCTCACCATATCAAGAGACCCAGTACTTC. This chain uses TRBV18 with TRBJ2-5; no clear D gene. V was pared by 2 bases and J by 2 bases, with 3 bases between. CDR1 and CDR2 from the germline V gene are KGHSH and LQKENI. CDR3 length equals 12 residues.